These T cell receptor beta chains were read from a single sample in a study of T cell repertoires in cytomegalovirus infection. TCRdb processed the reads anew with MiXCR; each CDR3 protein has one entry. The sample has fewer than 300,000 distinct CDR3 sequences, roughly 26% seen once; the top ten hold approximately 15%. The source material was PBMCs. Receptors originate from a human donor in good health (CMV status not recorded). Some clones in this sample may be carry-over from other donors' samples. Each CDR3 is given with its conserved first and last residue. D genes are given only for firm matches. Size tells how often a clone was seen (once, few, many) or the class of an expanded clone, and some rows leave it out.

. TRBJ1-5 TRBV28 . CAIGGGGSQPQHF TGTGCCATCGGAGGCGGGGGAAGCCAGCCCCAGCATTTT
many TRBJ2-1 TRBV7-2 . CASSLASGRGRLSYNEQFF TGTGCCAGCAGCTTAGCGTCGGGAAGGGGGAGACTCTCCTACAATGAGCAGTTCTTC
. TRBJ2-7 TRBV20-1 TRBD2 CSATGTSGVLSRGEQYF TGCAGTGCAACCGGGACTAGCGGGGTGTTGAGTAGGGGCGAGCAGTACTTC
. TRBJ1-6 TRBV28 . CASSFMESPLHF TGTGCCAGCAGCTTTATGGAGTCACCCCTCCACTTT
. TRBJ1-1 TRBV15 . CATSRGGGQKFF TGTGCCACCAGCAGAGGCGGGGGGCAGAAGTTCTTT
few TRBJ1-3 TRBV19 . CASSIQGISAGNTIYF TGTGCCAGTAGTATACAAGGAATATCGGCTGGAAACACCATATATTTT
. TRBJ1-1 TRBV23-1 TRBD1 CASSQQDRINTEAFF TGCGCCAGCAGTCAGCAGGACAGGATAAACACTGAAGCTTTCTTT
many TRBJ2-5 TRBV4-3 . CASSRGGGGGPETQYF TGCGCCAGCAGCCGAGGAGGAGGGGGGGGTCCAGAGACCCAGTACTTC
. TRBJ2-1 TRBV12-3/TRBV12-4 . CASSLVEQFF TGTGCCAGCAGTTTGGTTGAGCAGTTCTTC
. TRBJ1-3 TRBV7-9 TRBD1 CASSPPGQGAQGNTIYF TGTGCCAGCAGCCCCCCGGGACAGGGGGCTCAGGGAAACACCATATATTTT
. TRBJ2-2 TRBV18 TRBD2 CASSPPSLAGGTGELFF TGTGCCAGCTCACCACCGAGCCTAGCGGGAGGAACCGGGGAGCTGTTTTTT
few TRBJ2-1 TRBV6-2/TRBV6-3 . CASSLDIRGTEQFF TGTGCCAGCAGCTTAGATATTCGGGGGACGGAGCAGTTCTTC
. TRBJ1-3 TRBV20-1 . CSVWRAGTSFASGNTIYF TGCAGTGTATGGAGAGCCGGGACATCATTTGCCTCTGGAAACACCATATATTTT
. TRBJ1-1 TRBV11-2 . CASRPTGTPNTEAFF TGTGCCAGCAGGCCAACCGGGACCCCGAACACTGAAGCTTTCTTT
. TRBJ1-1 TRBV20-1 TRBD1 CSAGRDRGRGAFF TGCAGTGCGGGACGGGACAGGGGGCGAGGAGCTTTCTTT
. TRBJ1-2 TRBV20-1 . CSAREGRPGLKGYTF TGCAGTGCTAGAGAGGGGAGGCCAGGCCTAAAAGGCTACACCTTC
few TRBJ1-5 TRBV28 . CASTPGTQPQHF TGTGCCAGCACCCCGGGTACTCAGCCCCAGCATTTT
. TRBJ1-2 TRBV30 TRBD1 CAWSPGQGVAGYTF TGTGCCTGGAGTCCGGGACAGGGAGTGGCTGGCTACACCTTC
few TRBJ2-7 TRBV7-3 TRBD1 CASSLGTGGEQYF TGTGCCAGCAGCTTAGGGACAGGGGGTGAGCAGTACTTC
. TRBJ2-7 TRBV5-1 TRBD2 CASSTSGRGYEQYF TGCGCCAGCTCTACTAGCGGGAGAGGCTACGAGCAGTACTTC
. TRBJ1-4 TRBV5-5 TRBD1 CASSLERGREKLFF TGTGCCAGCAGCTTGGAGAGGGGGCGTGAAAAACTGTTTTTT
. TRBJ2-1 TRBV24-1 . CATSDSGVSSNEQFF TGTGCCACCAGTGATTCAGGGGTTAGTAGCAATGAGCAGTTCTTC
once TRBJ2-2 TRBV28 TRBD2 CASSPAGENTGELFF TGTGCCAGCAGCCCAGCGGGAGAGAACACCGGGGAGCTGTTTTTT
many TRBJ2-5 TRBV7-2 . CASSFRETQYF TGTGCCAGCAGCTTTAGAGAAACCCAGTACTTC
. TRBJ1-1 TRBV2 . CASKRDRMNTEAFF TGTGCCAGCAAGAGAGACAGGATGAACACTGAAGCTTTCTTT
many TRBJ1-2 TRBV7-2 . CASSLQGRTYGYTF TGTGCCAGCAGCTTACAGGGGCGGACCTATGGCTACACCTTC
few TRBJ2-6 TRBV20-1 . CSAPRQKFGSGANVLTF TGCAGTGCCCCCCGACAGAAATTTGGCTCTGGGGCCAACGTCCTGACTTTC
. TRBJ2-1 TRBV5-6 . CASSLATAWREQFF TGTGCCAGCAGCTTGGCGACAGCCTGGCGTGAGCAGTTCTTC
few TRBJ2-4 TRBV28 TRBD1 CASSFPGQSKQYF TGTGCCAGCAGTTTCCCGGGACAGTCTAAACAGTACTTC
. TRBJ2-1 TRBV2 . CASSDPQGRNEQFF TGTGCCAGCAGTGATCCGCAGGGTCGAAATGAGCAGTTCTTC
. TRBJ2-1 TRBV12-5 TRBD2 CASGSSRTSGGYNEQFF TGTGCTAGTGGTTCCTCTAGGACTAGCGGGGGGTACAATGAGCAGTTCTTC
. TRBJ2-3 TRBV5-1 . CASSPGPGRAADTQYF TGCGCCAGCAGCCCGGGGCCCGGGCGGGCTGCAGATACGCAGTATTTT
few TRBJ2-7 TRBV6-1 . CASSLTSKYEQYF TGTGCCAGCAGTTTGACGTCTAAATACGAGCAGTACTTC
many TRBJ2-1 TRBV7-3 TRBD1 CASSPVPGQGKNEQFF TGTGCCAGCAGCCCAGTACCGGGACAGGGGAAAAATGAGCAGTTCTTC
many TRBJ2-3 TRBV11-2 . CASSLAPGGTQYF TGTGCCAGCAGCTTAGCTCCGGGTGGTACGCAGTATTTT
once TRBJ2-7 TRBV5-1 TRBD1 CASSLDGDRIREQYF TGCGCCAGCAGCTTGGATGGGGACAGAATCCGCGAGCAGTACTTC
. TRBJ1-3 TRBV29-1 . CSASDSGNTIYF TGCAGCGCTTCTGACTCGGGAAACACCATATATTTT
few TRBJ1-5 TRBV4-1 . CASSGLSGASNQPQHF TGCGCCAGCAGCGGGTTATCAGGGGCGAGCAATCAGCCCCAGCATTTT
. TRBJ1-5 TRBV18 . CASSHGGSNQPQHF TGTGCCAGCTCACATGGGGGGAGCAATCAGCCCCAGCATTTT
many TRBJ2-7 TRBV4-1 TRBD1 CASSQMDRGDYEQYF TGCGCCAGCAGCCAAATGGACAGGGGAGATTACGAGCAGTACTTC
. TRBJ2-3 TRBV14 TRBD2 CASSFGERESDTQYF TGTGCCAGCAGCTTCGGGGAGCGGGAATCAGATACGCAGTATTTT
. TRBJ2-7 TRBV7-9 . CASSPPGREGSEQYF TGTGCCAGCAGCCCGCCGGGCAGGGAAGGTAGCGAGCAGTACTTC
many TRBJ2-7 TRBV7-9 . CASSLEGGLSYEQYF TGTGCCAGCAGCTTAGAGGGTGGACTTTCCTACGAGCAGTACTTC
. TRBJ2-7 TRBV6-2/TRBV6-3 . CASSRTPYEQYF TGTGCCAGCAGTAGGACTCCCTACGAGCAGTACTTC
few TRBJ2-3 TRBV5-1 TRBD1 CASSLDWTGPTDTQYF TGCGCCAGCAGCCTCGACTGGACAGGGCCCACAGATACGCAGTATTTT
many TRBJ2-1 TRBV20-1 TRBD2 CSAFETSGRADEQFF TGCAGTGCGTTCGAAACTAGCGGGAGGGCGGATGAGCAGTTCTTC
many TRBJ1-5 TRBV11-2 . CASSLVGQNPMGSNQPQHF TGTGCCAGCAGCTTAGTCGGTCAGAATCCCATGGGTAGCAATCAGCCCCAGCATTTT
. TRBJ1-1 TRBV14 . CASSHNLRVTEAFF TGTGCCAGCAGCCATAACTTAAGGGTGACTGAAGCTTTCTTT
. TRBJ1-1 TRBV29-1 . CSVRKGVTEAFF TGCAGCGTGCGAAAGGGCGTCACTGAAGCTTTCTTT
few TRBJ1-1 TRBV29-1 . CSVRTGTQTEAFF TGCAGCGTCCGTACAGGGACGCAAACTGAAGCTTTCTTT
. TRBJ1-6 TRBV28 . CASSGGSPLHF TGTGCCAGCAGTGGAGGTTCACCCCTCCACTTT
. TRBJ2-3 TRBV6-6 . CASSIYTDTQYF TGTGCCAGCAGTATCTATACAGATACGCAGTATTTT
many TRBJ2-2 TRBV7-6 . CASSFLTSRENTGELFF TGTGCCAGCAGCTTTCTCACGAGTCGAGAGAACACCGGGGAGCTGTTTTTT
. TRBJ2-7 TRBV7-2 TRBD1 CASSLRQGGMYEQYF TGTGCCAGCAGCCTTCGACAGGGGGGTATGTACGAGCAGTACTTC
many TRBJ2-1 TRBV7-8 . CASSPRTGSYNEQFF TGTGCCAGCAGCCCTAGGACTGGATCCTACAATGAGCAGTTCTTC